The 18 T cell receptor beta chains listed next were all sequenced from one sample in a study of T-cell reconstitution after alpha-beta-depleted transplantation in children. The TCRbeta library was prepared with unique molecular identifiers. Each CDR3 protein gets one entry after TCRdb re-called the PCR reads with MiXCR. The table lists roughly 400,000 distinct CDR3 sequences, around 20% of them singletons. Sequenced material: PBMCs from the stem cell graft donor, taken from the stem cell graft. The source of these receptors is a human donor who donated a stem cell graft to a child with acute myeloid leukemia.

This clonotype has more than one count but fewer than ten. The chain uses TRBV4-2 and TRBJ2-7; D uncertain. V was clipped by 1 base and J by 4 bases, with 14 bases between them. Germline V gene sequence: CDR1 LGHNA, CDR2 YNFKEQ. The CDR3 covers 15 residues. CDR3 DNA: TGTGCCAGCAGCCAAGGGATCTATTCCCGTTACGAGCAGTACTTC. Translated: CASSQGIYSRYEQYF.

The chain carries TRBV5-1 and TRBJ2-7, with 10 positions matching TRBD1. V lost 5 bases and J lost 6; bases outside the gene matches: 11. There are 15 residues in the CDR3. Germline CDR1 and CDR2: SGHRS and YFSETQ. CDR3: CASSWTGTGVTEQYF. CDR3 nucleotides: TGCGCCAGCAGTTGGACCGGGACAGGGGTCACCGAGCAGTACTTC.

V usage is TRBV4-1 and J usage is TRBJ1-4; D is uncertain. The V gene lost 4 bases and the J gene lost 7 bases, with 13 bases spanning the gap. This CDR3 is built from 14 residues. Per the germline V gene, CDR1 is MGHRA and CDR2 is YSYEKL. The CDR3 spells CASSPRTGSEKLFF. The CDR3, as DNA: TGCGCCAGCAGCCCCCGGACCGGGAGTGAAAAACTGTTTTTT.

The rearrangement joins TRBV29-1 to TRBJ1-1; TRBD1 matches at 10 bases. The V gene end was trimmed by 6 bases and the J gene end by 6 bases; junction bases not matched to a gene: 13. The CDR3 sequence is 15 residues long. Germline values: CDR1 SQVTM, CDR2 ANQGSEA. The chain's CDR3 is CSVGGQGGHRAEAFF. The CDR3 DNA reads as TGCAGCGTGGGTGGACAGGGGGGGCATCGGGCTGAAGCTTTCTTT.

This clonotype came up a few times. V and J are TRBV20-1 and TRBJ2-3; D not certain. This CDR3 comprises 15 residues. Per germline, CDR1 DFQATT and CDR2 SNEGSKA (reference sequence). Trimming cost V 1 base and J 4 bases, with 15 bases left between them. The DNA of the CDR3 is TGCAGTGCTAGAGTAGCTGGTAGAATGTCAGATACGCAGTATTTT. Translated: CSARVAGRMSDTQYF.

The table lists this clonotype with a few counts. It may be a read error: a sequence one base away is much more abundant. As the CDR3 is not closed by the conserved phenylalanine or tryptophan, this likely results from a read error. This rearrangement joins TRBV6-1 to TRBJ1-1; no firm D call. The germline V gene encodes CDR1 MNHNS and CDR2 SASEGT. Trimming removed 7 bases from V and 0 bases from J, with 9 bases in between. The CDR3 spans 13 residues. CDR3 residues: CASKRLMNTEAFS. The CDR3, as DNA: TGTGCCAGCAAGAGGCTCATGAACACTGAAGCTTTCTCT.

This clonotype was counted a single time. The chain is built from TRBV11-2 and TRBJ2-1; 8 bases align to TRBD1. Germline V gene lookup returns CDR1 SGHAT and CDR2 FQNNGV. CDR3 length equals 15 residues. Trimming took 6 bases from V and 2 from J; bases not matched to a gene: 6. CDR3 in amino acids: CASRTTRGPYNEQFF. Written as DNA, the CDR3 is TGTGCCAGCAGGACGACCAGGGGGCCCTACAATGAGCAGTTCTTC.

Many counts were recorded for this clonotype. This chain joins TRBV12-3 or TRBV12-4 and TRBJ2-1, with 7 bases fitting TRBD2. This CDR3 spans 16 amino acids. The V segment lost 1 base and the J segment 0 bases; nucleotides outside the gene matches: 3. Here the CDR3 DNA reads TGTGCCAGCAGTTTAGGACTAGCCTTCTCCTACAATGAGCAGTTCTTC. Its protein product is CASSLGLAFSYNEQFF.

This clonotype has just a few counts. The rearrangement links TRBV12-3 or TRBV12-4 to TRBJ2-1; D possibly uses TRBD1 or TRBD2 (5 bases each). Trimming took off 5 bases at V and 12 bases at J, with 17 bases between the two ends. The CDR3 has 13 residues. This CDR3 reads CASSIGLSGGQFF. As DNA, the CDR3 is TGTGCCAGCAGTATAGGACTCTCTGGGGGGCAGTTCTTC.

V is TRBV7-2 and J is TRBJ2-7, with a possible D match to TRBD1 (6 bases). The CDR3 runs to 12 residues. V lost 5 bases, J lost 7 bases, and 12 bases lay in between. CDR1 and CDR2 (germline): SGHTA, FQGNSA. The CDR3 sequence is CASSRDIPEQYF. The CDR3 DNA reads TGTGCCAGCAGCCGGGACATCCCTGAGCAGTACTTC.

The V call is TRBV2, the J call TRBJ1-1; D is ambiguous. This CDR3 contains 13 residues. CDR1 is SNHLY and CDR2 is FYNNEI in the germline V gene. Trimming stripped 1 base from V and 5 bases from J, with 8 bases between. DNA of the CDR3: TGTGCCAGCAGTGAAGAAGGTACGACTGAAGCTTTCTTT. As protein: CASSEEGTTEAFF.

The gene calls are TRBV14 and TRBJ1-1, with D tentatively TRBD1 (5 bases). V lost 1 base and J lost 6, with 9 bases in between. There are 13 residues in the CDR3. Per germline, CDR1 SGHDN and CDR2 FVKESK. This CDR3 is CASSQVGGAEAFF. The CDR3 DNA sequence: TGTGCCAGCAGCCAAGTTGGGGGGGCTGAAGCTTTCTTT.

V and J are TRBV18 and TRBJ1-2; possibly TRBD1 for D (5 bases). Trimming pared 5 bases from V and 4 bases from J, leaving 11 bases between. The CDR3 runs to 13 residues. Per germline, CDR1 KGHSH and CDR2 LQKENI. CDR3 protein: CASSDRDSYGYTF. Written as DNA, the CDR3 is TGTGCCAGCTCAGATCGGGACTCCTATGGCTACACCTTC.

The chain has TRBV7-2 and TRBJ2-1; TRBD2 aligns across 9 bases. The CDR3 covers 20 residues. CDR1 is SGHTA and CDR2 is FQGNSA in the germline V gene. V was clipped by 0 bases and J by 2 bases; unmatched bases: 14. The CDR3 reads CASSLALIELTSGTYNEQFF. CDR3 in DNA: TGTGCCAGCAGCTTAGCGCTAATAGAATTGACTAGCGGTACCTACAATGAGCAGTTCTTC. The full variable domain, in which reference TRBV7-2 and TRBJ2-1 provide the parts outside the CDR3, is GAGVSQSPSNKVTEKGKDVELRCDPISGHTALYWYRQSLGQGLEFLIYFQGNSAPDKSGLPSDRFSAERTGGSVSTLTIQRTQQEDSAVYLCASSLALIELTSGTYNEQFFGPGTRLTVL.

This clonotype was counted a few times. J is TRBJ2-1 and V is TRBV7-9; D might be TRBD1 or TRBD2, each matching 5 bases. Trimming cost V 5 bases and J 5 bases, with 16 bases left between them. CDR1 is SEHNR and CDR2 is FQNEAQ in the germline V gene (reference sequence). The CDR3 runs to 15 residues. The CDR3 loop reads CASSHGGGTNNEQFF. The CDR3 DNA is TGTGCCAGCAGCCATGGGGGTGGTACGAACAATGAGCAGTTCTTC. The full variable domain, with the rest looked up from reference TRBV7-9 and TRBJ2-1, is DTGVSQNPRHKITKRGQNVTFRCDPISEHNRLYWYRQTLGQGPEFLTYFQNEAQLEKSRLLSDRFSAERPKGSFSTLEIQRTEQGDSAMYLCASSHGGGTNNEQFFGPGTRLTVL.

The chain is built from TRBV3-1 and TRBJ2-1; 10 nucleotides match TRBD2. J was trimmed by 7 bases and V by 1 base; bases with no gene match: 4. Germline CDR1 LGHDT, CDR2 YNNKEL (reference sequence). The CDR3 has 15 residues. In DNA form, the CDR3 reads TGTGCCAGCAGCCAAGGGACTAGCGGCGAAAATGAGCAGTTCTTC. Translating gives CASSQGTSGENEQFF.

Note on this clonotype: A read error may account for a junction end that differs from germline. The CDR3 DNA sequence: TGTGCCAGCAGTCTAGCGGGAGGGCCTATCTACGAGCAGTACTTC. This translates into CASSLAGGPIYEQYF. The genes are TRBV12-3 or TRBV12-4 and TRBJ2-7; 12 nucleotides align to TRBD2. The CDR3 runs 15 residues.

The chain couples TRBV5-1 to TRBJ2-1; 10 bases line up with TRBD2. CDR3 length equals 21 residues. Germline V CDR1 and CDR2: SGHRS, YFSETQ. V lost 2 bases, J lost 5 bases, and 22 bases stayed unmatched. CDR3 sequence reads: CASSFTNDRWNKREGHNEQFF. DNA for the CDR3: TGCGCCAGCAGCTTTACTAATGACAGGTGGAACAAGCGGGAGGGCCACAATGAGCAGTTCTTC.